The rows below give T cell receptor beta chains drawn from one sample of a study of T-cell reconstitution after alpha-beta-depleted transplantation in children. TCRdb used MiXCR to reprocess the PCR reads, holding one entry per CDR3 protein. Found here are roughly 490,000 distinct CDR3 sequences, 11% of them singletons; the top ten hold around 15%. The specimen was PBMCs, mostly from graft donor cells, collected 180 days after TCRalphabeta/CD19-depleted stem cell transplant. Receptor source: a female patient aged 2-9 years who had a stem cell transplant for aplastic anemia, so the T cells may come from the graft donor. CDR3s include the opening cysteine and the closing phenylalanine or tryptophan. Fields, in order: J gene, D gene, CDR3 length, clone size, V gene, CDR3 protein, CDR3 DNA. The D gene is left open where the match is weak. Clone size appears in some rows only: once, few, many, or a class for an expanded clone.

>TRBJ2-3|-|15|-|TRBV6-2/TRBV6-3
CASWVGGPGTDTQYF
TGTGCCAGCTGGGTAGGGGGTCCTGGTACAGATACGCAGTATTTT
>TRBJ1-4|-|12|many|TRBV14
CASSHLGGKLFF
TGTGCCAGCAGCCACCTGGGAGGAAAACTGTTTTTT
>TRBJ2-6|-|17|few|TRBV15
CATSRAVKYSGANVLTF
TGTGCCACCAGCAGGGCCGTGAAGTACTCTGGGGCCAACGTCCTGACTTTC
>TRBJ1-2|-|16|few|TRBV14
CASSQLIGQSHYGYTF
TGTGCCAGCAGCCAACTCATTGGACAGTCTCACTATGGCTACACCTTC
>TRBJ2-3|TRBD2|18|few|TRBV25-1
CASSDLGLAGGVTDTQYF
TGTGCCAGCAGTGACTTAGGACTAGCGGGAGGTGTCACAGATACGCAGTATTTT
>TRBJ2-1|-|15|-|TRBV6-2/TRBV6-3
CASSYKRYSYNEQFF
TGTGCCAGCAGTTATAAGCGTTACTCCTACAATGAGCAGTTCTTC
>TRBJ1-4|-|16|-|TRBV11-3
CASSLGMGATNEKLFF
TGTGCCAGCAGCTTAGGGATGGGCGCAACTAATGAAAAACTGTTTTTT
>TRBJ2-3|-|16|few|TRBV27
CASSLSLGVHRDTQYF
TGTGCCAGCAGTTTATCCTTAGGGGTTCACCGAGATACGCAGTATTTT
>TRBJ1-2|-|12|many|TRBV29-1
CSGFAGVRGYTF
TGCAGCGGATTTGCGGGGGTGAGAGGCTACACCTTC
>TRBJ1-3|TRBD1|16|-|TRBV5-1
CASSLARGNSGNTIYF
TGCGCCAGCAGCTTGGCCAGGGGGAACTCTGGAAACACCATATATTTT
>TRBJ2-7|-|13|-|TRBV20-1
CSAHRSVSYEQYF
TGCAGTGCTCATAGGTCGGTCTCCTACGAGCAGTACTTC
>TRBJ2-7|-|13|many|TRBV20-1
CSARDTGSYEQYF
TGCAGTGCTAGAGATACGGGATCCTACGAGCAGTACTTC
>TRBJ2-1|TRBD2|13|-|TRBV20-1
CSAVSGSGGEQFF
TGCAGTGCCGTTAGCGGGAGTGGCGGTGAGCAGTTCTTC
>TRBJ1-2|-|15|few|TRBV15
CATSRVRAGTYGYTF
TGTGCCACCAGCAGAGTTAGGGCAGGGACCTATGGCTACACCTTC
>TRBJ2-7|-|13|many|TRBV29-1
CSVGRDGSYEQYF
TGCAGCGTGGGTAGGGACGGCTCCTACGAGCAGTACTTC
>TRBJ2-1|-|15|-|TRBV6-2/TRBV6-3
CASSYSGLSYNEQFF
TGTGCCAGCAGTTATTCAGGACTCTCCTACAATGAGCAGTTCTTC
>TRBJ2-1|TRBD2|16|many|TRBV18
CASSLGLAGPDNEQFF
TGTGCCAGCTCACTCGGACTAGCGGGACCAGACAATGAGCAGTTCTTC
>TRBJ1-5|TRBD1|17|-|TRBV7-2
CASSPRDREYSNQPQHF
TGTGCCAGCAGCCCCCGGGACAGGGAGTATAGCAATCAGCCCCAGCATTTT
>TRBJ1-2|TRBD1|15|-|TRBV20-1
CSAISPGQGAYGYTF
TGCAGTGCTATAAGTCCGGGACAGGGGGCTTATGGCTACACCTTC
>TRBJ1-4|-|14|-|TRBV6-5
CASSYSGRTEKLFF
TGTGCCAGCAGTTACTCCGGCAGGACTGAAAAACTGTTTTTT
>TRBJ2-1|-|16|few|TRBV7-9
CASSLAETRQNNEQFF
TGTGCCAGCAGCTTGGCGGAAACCCGGCAAAACAATGAGCAGTTCTTC
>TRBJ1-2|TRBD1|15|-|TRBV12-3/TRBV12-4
CASSPGQGTNYGYTF
TGTGCCAGCAGTCCTGGACAGGGTACTAACTATGGCTACACCTTC
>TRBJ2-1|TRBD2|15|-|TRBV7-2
CASSPGTSGKGEQFF
TGTGCCAGCAGCCCTGGGACTAGCGGGAAGGGTGAGCAGTTCTTC
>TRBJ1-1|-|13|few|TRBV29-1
CSVQGTSNTEAFF
TGCAGCGTCCAAGGGACATCGAACACTGAAGCTTTCTTT
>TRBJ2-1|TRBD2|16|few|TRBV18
CASSPALAGGPYEQFF
TGTGCCAGCTCACCAGCTCTAGCGGGAGGGCCGTATGAGCAGTTCTTC
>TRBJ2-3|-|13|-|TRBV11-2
CATWTVSTDTQYF
TGTGCCACCTGGACTGTTAGCACAGATACGCAGTATTTT
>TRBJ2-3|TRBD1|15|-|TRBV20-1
CSAIWDRGTTDTQYF
TGCAGTGCTATTTGGGACAGGGGGACGACAGATACGCAGTATTTT
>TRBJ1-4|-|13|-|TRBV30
CAWSPGTKKKLFF
TGTGCCTGGAGTCCCGGGACGAAGAAAAAACTGTTTTTT
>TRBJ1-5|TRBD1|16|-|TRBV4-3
CASPGRDRHSNQPQHF
TGCGCCAGCCCCGGGAGGGACAGACATAGCAATCAGCCCCAGCATTTT
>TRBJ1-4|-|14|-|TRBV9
CASSVDRIGEKLFF
TGTGCCAGCAGCGTAGACAGGATCGGCGAAAAACTGTTTTTT
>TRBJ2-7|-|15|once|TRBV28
CATFPLSTATYEQYF
TGTGCCACCTTCCCCCTTTCGACGGCCACCTACGAGCAGTACTTC
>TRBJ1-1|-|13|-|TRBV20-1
CSAPAGGLPEAFF
TGCAGTGCTCCGGCTGGGGGGCTACCGGAAGCTTTCTTT
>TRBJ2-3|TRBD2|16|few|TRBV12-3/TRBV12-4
CASSLLLAGDKYTQYF
TGTGCCAGCAGTTTGCTCCTAGCGGGGGACAAATATACGCAGTATTTT
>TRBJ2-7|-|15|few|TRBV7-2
CASSPANRFDYEQYF
TGTGCCAGCAGCCCGGCCAATAGGTTCGACTACGAGCAGTACTTC
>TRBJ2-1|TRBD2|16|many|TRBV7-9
CASSARLAGIYNEQFF
TGTGCCAGCAGCGCCCGACTAGCGGGTATATACAATGAGCAGTTCTTC
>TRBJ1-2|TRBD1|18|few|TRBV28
CASSLYPGQGKANYGYTF
TGTGCCAGCAGTTTATACCCGGGACAGGGGAAGGCTAACTATGGCTACACCTTC
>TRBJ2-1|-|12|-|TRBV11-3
CASSSSSNEQFF
TGTGCCAGCAGCTCGTCTAGCAATGAGCAGTTCTTC
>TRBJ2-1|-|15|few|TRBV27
CASTHVRKFGNEQFF
TGTGCCAGCACCCACGTCAGGAAATTCGGGAATGAGCAGTTCTTC
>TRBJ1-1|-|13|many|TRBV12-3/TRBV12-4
CASSQTLNTEAFF
TGTGCCAGCAGTCAAACTTTGAACACTGAAGCTTTCTTT
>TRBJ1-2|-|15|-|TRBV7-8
CASSSKGQGVVGYTF
TGTGCCAGCAGCTCAAAGGGCCAGGGCGTTGTTGGCTACACCTTC